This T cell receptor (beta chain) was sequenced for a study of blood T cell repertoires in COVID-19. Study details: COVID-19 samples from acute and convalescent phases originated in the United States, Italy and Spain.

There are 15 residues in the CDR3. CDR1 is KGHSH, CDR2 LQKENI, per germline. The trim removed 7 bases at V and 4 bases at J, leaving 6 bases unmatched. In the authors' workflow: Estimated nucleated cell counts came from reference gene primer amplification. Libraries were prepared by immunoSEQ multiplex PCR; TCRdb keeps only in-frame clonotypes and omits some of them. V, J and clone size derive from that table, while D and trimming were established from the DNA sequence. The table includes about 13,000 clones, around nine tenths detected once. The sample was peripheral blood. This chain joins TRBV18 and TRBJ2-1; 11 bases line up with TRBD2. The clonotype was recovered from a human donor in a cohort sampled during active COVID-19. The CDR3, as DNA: TGTGCCAGCTTTGCTAGCGGGGGGTCGTACAATGAGCAGTTCTTC. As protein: CASFASGGSYNEQFF.